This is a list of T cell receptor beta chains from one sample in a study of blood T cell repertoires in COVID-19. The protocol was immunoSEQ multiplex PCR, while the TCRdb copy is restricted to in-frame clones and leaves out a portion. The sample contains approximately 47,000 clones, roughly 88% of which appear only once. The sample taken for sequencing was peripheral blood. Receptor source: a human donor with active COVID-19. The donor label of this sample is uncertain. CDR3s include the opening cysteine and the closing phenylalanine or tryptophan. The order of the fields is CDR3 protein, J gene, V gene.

CASSRLAETQETQYF | TRBJ2-5 | TRBV7-9
CASSPGTFNTEAFF | TRBJ1-1 | TRBV28
CASSLALRNEQFF | TRBJ2-1 | TRBV7-9
CSVVEETSYNSPLHF | TRBJ1-6 | TRBV29-1
CASSLNYGTSGSYEQYF | TRBJ2-7 | TRBV5-1
CASTPIRQDNYEQYF | TRBJ2-7 | TRBV28
CASSVSGGNTGELFF | TRBJ2-2 | TRBV7-9
CASSLDLAGVTNTGELFF | TRBJ2-2 | TRBV11-3
CASSYLNTGELFF | TRBJ2-2 | TRBV6-5
CASSPDRQFSGANVLTF | TRBJ2-6 | TRBV4-3